This T cell receptor (beta chain) was sequenced for a study of tumor-infiltrating lymphocytes in primary liver carcinoma. Germline CDR1 reads MGHRA; CDR2 reads YSYEKL. The length of the CDR3 is 14 residues. As to this clonotype: What it binds is not known. A junction end diverges from the germline sequence, so it may reflect a read error.

The authors made TCR beta cDNA from 500 to 600 ng total RNA with a constant-region primer. The TCR beta library was amplified through three nested multiplex PCR rounds in a modified ARM-PCR procedure. In the first two PCR rounds, TRBV1-TRBV30 forward primers were paired with a C-beta reverse primer, and each round lasted approximately 9 cycles. TCRdb analysed the multiplex PCR reads with MiXCR anew, one entry per CDR3 protein. In the table there are 95,000 to 100,000 distinct CDR3 sequences, about two thirds of which are singletons. Without any cell sorting, about 19-31 mg of bulk tissue yielded co-extracted RNA and DNA. Study-wide findings and caveats: Researchers found tumor-adjacent and tumor-blood pairs overlapped less than tumor region pairs.

Sequenced input: liver tumor tissue from sampling region 2. Subset indicated: tumor region T2, inferior pole. The rearrangement links TRBV4-1 to TRBJ2-7; D gene unclear. This receptor was obtained from a woman aged 55-69 years with primary liver carcinoma and hepatitis B virus infection. In DNA, the CDR3 is TGCGCCTGCAGCCAAGATCAAACAGCCCACGAGCAGTATTTC. Translated, it gives CACSQDQTAHEQYF.